This T cell receptor beta chain was identified during a study of T cells in Graves' hyperthyroidism and ophthalmopathy (dated by TCRdb to between 2017 and 2020). As for the study more broadly: Peripheral blood samples were taken at the time of initial diagnosis, prior to any treatment. The 100 discovery patients were randomly divided into training and test sets at a 7:3 ratio. To identify distinguishing TCR V-J signatures, a discovery cohort of about 100 patients was used, comprising some 43 with Graves' ophthalmopathy and 57 with stable Graves' hyperthyroidism. Prospective prediction of ophthalmopathy was tested in an independent validation cohort of 18 to 20 hyperthyroidism patients and 15 to 17 patients who later progressed to ophthalmopathy. TCR Vbeta CDR3 sequencing of approximately 140 peripheral blood samples (43 ophthalmopathy, over 70 hyperthyroidism and some 17 progressor patients) is reported in the paper. Once sampling was done, hyperthyroidism patients were given methimazole at a starting dose of 30 mg daily, whereas ophthalmopathy patients were given high-dose intravenous methylprednisolone. The study also compared thyroid tissue and blood T-cell repertoires from five or six Graves' hyperthyroidism patients. Broader findings and caveats from the paper: In validation, the model predicted progression to ophthalmopathy with 55% to 71% sensitivity and 72.22% specificity, a median of about 6.7 months before onset. In cross-validation, a model built on a 13 V-J signature told ophthalmopathy apart from stable hyperthyroidism with 87.88% sensitivity and about 81% specificity, and in testing the same model reached 80%/75%. Most expanded thyroid clonotypes (frequency above 0.001) were also found in blood, which suggests that blood repertoires may mirror thyroid immune responses. No statistical method was used to set the sample size in advance, and investigators knew the group allocation.

TCR beta CDR3 regions were amplified from RNA transcripts. For the first round of RT-PCR on the TCR CDR3, the HTBI primer set was used together with the Qiagen OneStep RT-PCR kit. The libraries were constructed in a second round of multiplex PCR and then size-selected and purified. The libraries were sequenced on an Illumina HiSeq2000 using paired-end 100 bp reads. Processing in the source paper ran as follows. SOAPnuke was used to process the raw data, with reads discarded if the reads contained adapters or uncalled bases, had a mean Phred below 15, or lacked an exact constant-primer or identifier match. High-quality paired reads were merged with COPE v1.2.5, and unique nucleotide sequences were defined as clonotypes. MiTCR v1.1 was used to align the clonotypes against IMGT TRBV, TRBD and TRBJ reference segments. Analysis was restricted to V-J combinations with a frequency above 0.0001, which covered 99.2% of repertoires. A TCS score was defined as the ratio of F50 (clonal expansion) to E x V (chaos), with BLOSUM62-based TCRdist applied between CDR3 peptides within each V-J. Welch's t-statistics and random forest reduced around 510 V-J features to roughly 13, which were used in a naive Bayes classifier (R e1071). TCRdb trimmed the raw reads at Q25, called clones with MiXCR and kept productive beta chains. Duplicate CDR3 protein sequences are folded into a single record with the most common DNA and genes. These V and J calls are TCRdb output, not the study's own analysis. The sample table holds 160,000 or so distinct CDR3 sequences, of which over 8% were seen once. The top ten clonotypes cover 22% of the sample.

This clonotype showed up just once. Its antigen remains unidentified. No base-level quality is on record; no much larger clone is a single base apart. One read gives only weak evidence. Hyperthyroidism patients were newly diagnosed, with disease duration under 2 months, and aged 18 to 65 years. Any patient with an uncontrolled infection, another autoimmune disease, pregnancy or lactation was excluded. Diagnoses relied on clinical symptoms, serum thyroxine and TRAb, thyroid ultrasound and orbital computed tomography. For progressor patients, blood was drawn at the first diagnosis of hyperthyroidism, before any ophthalmopathy symptoms had appeared. Ficoll-Paque density gradient centrifugation was used to isolate PBMCs from around 10 ml of fresh peripheral blood. Progressor patients were defined as those initially diagnosed with Graves' hyperthyroidism in whom ophthalmopathy developed during follow-up. Total RNA was extracted using Trizol reagent, and RNA quality was assessed on an Agilent 2100 Bioanalyzer.

Reading the germline V gene gives CDR1 SGHTA and CDR2 FQGNSA. The CDR3 covers 14 residues, taking in both the cysteine and the phenylalanine. The kept DNA is CDR3 alone, 42 bases in frame from the first base. For this chain, trimming is 4 bases at the V end and 6 bases at the J end, and the number of junction bases without a gene match is 4. The sequenced material came from blood. The sequence was collected from a woman in her late teens or twenties with Graves' hyperthyroidism that later progressed to Graves' ophthalmopathy. Recombination linked TRBV7-2 to TRBJ2-1; 9 junctional bases match TRBD2. CDR3 sequence: CASSWGLAANEQFF. Read as DNA, the sequence is TGTGCCAGCAGCTGGGGACTAGCAGCCAATGAGCAGTTCTTC.